Included here is one TCR beta chain sequence, with context. The sample comes from a study of tumor-infiltrating lymphocytes in oesophageal squamous cell carcinoma. MiXCR was run by TCRdb on the PCR reads, yielding one entry per CDR3 protein. In the table there are about 12,000 distinct CDR3 sequences, roughly 58% of which are singletons. Germline CDR1 reads SGHVS; CDR2 reads FNYEAQ. The CDR3 consists of 17 residues. V lost 1 base to trimming and J lost 0 bases, with 15 bases between them. The sequence came from a female donor with esophageal squamous cell carcinoma. This sequence joins TRBV7-6 and TRBJ1-1; D may be TRBD1 (5 bases). The specimen was esophageal tumor tissue. CDR3 sequence reads: CASSLDPGFVLNTEAFF. In nucleotides, the CDR3 is TGTGCCAGCAGCTTAGATCCAGGGTTCGTTCTGAACACTGAAGCTTTCTTT.